The 3 T cell receptor beta chains presented below share a single source sample, sequenced in a study of cytomegalovirus exposure and HLA in healthy donors. The primer mix had 60 Vbeta and 13 Jbeta primers. TCRdb keeps only in-frame clones here, not all; method: immunoSEQ multiplex PCR. The sample consists of 95,000 to 100,000 clones, approximately 79% of them appearing once. What was sequenced was PBMCs. The receptors stem from a woman aged 60-75 years in good health and CMV-seropositive.

The rearrangement uses TRBV7-9 and TRBJ1-2, with D uncertain. Germline CDR1 SEHNR, CDR2 FQNEAQ (reference sequence). This CDR3 has 13 residues. V lost 5 bases, J lost 7 bases, and 14 bases lay in between. The CDR3: CASSPMGFGGYTF. The CDR3 DNA is TGTGCCAGCAGCCCCATGGGCTTCGGTGGCTACACCTTC. The full variable domain, with the rest looked up from reference TRBV7-9 and TRBJ1-2, is DTGVSQNPRHKITKRGQNVTFRCDPISEHNRLYWYRQTLGQGPEFLTYFQNEAQLEKSRLLSDRFSAERPKGSFSTLEIQRTEQGDSAMYLCASSPMGFGGYTFGSGTRLTVV.

The chain uses TRBV7-2 and TRBJ2-2, with 12 bases aligning to TRBD2. The J segment lost 5 bases and the V segment lost 3 bases, leaving 1 base of the junction unmatched. From germline, CDR1 is SGHTA and CDR2 FQGNSA. There are 15 residues in the CDR3. Written as DNA, the CDR3 is TGTGCCAGCAGCTTGACTAGCGGGAGAACCGGGGAGCTGTTTTTT. It encodes CASSLTSGRTGELFF.

This clone appeared once. This sequence joins TRBV9 and TRBJ2-5, with 8 bases fitting TRBD1. CDR1 SGDLS and CDR2 YYNGEE come from the germline V gene. The CDR3 totals 14 residues. J was trimmed by 2 bases and V by 2 bases; bases with no gene match: 2. CDR3 sequence: CASSVGTGQETQYF. In nucleotides, the CDR3 is TGTGCCAGCAGCGTGGGGACAGGTCAAGAGACCCAGTACTTC.